Below, 31 T cell receptor beta chains from the same sample are listed, as sequenced in a study of blood T cell repertoires in COVID-19. Generated by immunoSEQ multiplex PCR, the TCRdb table keeps only in-frame clones and is missing some. The repertoire includes 150,000 to 200,000 clones, roughly 80% of them detected once, and about 8.3% sits in the top ten. Source material: peripheral blood. These receptors came from a man between 60 and 75 years old with acute or convalescent COVID-19.

This clone was seen a few times. The CDR3 bases are TGTGCCAGCATTCTGGACAGGCGTTCCGCTGAAGCTTTCTTT. It translates to CASILDRRSAEAFF. The gene calls are TRBV6-5 and TRBJ1-1; 7 bases fit TRBD1. J was trimmed by 6 bases and V by 7 bases; bases with no gene match: 11. The CDR3 is made up of 14 amino acids. Germline assignment: CDR1 MNHEY and CDR2 SVGAGI.

V usage is TRBV6-5 and J usage is TRBJ1-6; 7 nucleotides match TRBD1. J gave up 5 bases and V 9 bases, and 10 bases lay outside the gene matches. Germline CDR1 MNHEY, CDR2 SVGAGI. There are 15 residues in the CDR3. CDR3 amino acids: CASLQGTLNNSPLHF. CDR3 nucleotides: TGTGCCAGTTTACAGGGGACCCTAAATAATTCACCCCTCCACTTT.

This chain links TRBV5-6 with TRBJ1-2; D might be TRBD1 (5 bases). This CDR3 comprises 13 residues. Germline assignment: CDR1 SGHDT and CDR2 YYEEEE. Trimming stripped 4 bases from V and 5 bases from J, with 12 bases between. CDR3 sequence: CASSGGQAYGYTF. DNA of the CDR3: TGTGCCAGCAGCGGCGGACAAGCTTATGGCTACACCTTC.

DNA for the CDR3: TGTGCCAGCTCACCACCGGCTAGCGGGGGGGATACGCAGTATTTT. It translates to CASSPPASGGDTQYF. This chain connects TRBV18 to TRBJ2-3; 11 nucleotides line up with TRBD2. Germline V gene data show CDR1 as KGHSH and CDR2 as LQKENI. V trimming: 0 bases; J trimming: 6 bases; junction bases outside the gene matches: 2. The CDR3 is 15 amino acids.

This clone was counted a few times. CDR3 bases: TGTGCCAGCAGCCAAGGACAGGGTTTTTCCTCTGGCTACACCTTC. This codes for CASSQGQGFSSGYTF. The chain employs TRBV3-1 (or the pseudogene TRBV3-2) and TRBJ1-2; 7 positions match TRBD1. Looked up from germline, CDR1 is LGHDT and CDR2 is YNNKEL (reference sequence). The junction had 9 bases not matched to a gene; V was cut back by 1 base and J by 7 bases. This CDR3 spans 15 amino acids.

This sequence joins TRBV30 and TRBJ1-1, with no clear D. In germline, CDR1 is GTSNPN, CDR2 SVGIG (reference sequence). The CDR3 spans 11 residues. The V end lost 5 bases, the J end lost 5 bases, and 9 bases lay between the germline ends. The CDR3 DNA is TGTGCCTGGGGACTTGGGACTGAAGCTTTCTTT. Its protein is CAWGLGTEAFF.

This clone was found once. The J gene is TRBJ2-3, the V gene TRBV7-2; D gene ambiguous. CDR1 and CDR2 (germline): SGHTA, FQGNSA. V was pared by 2 bases and J by 4 bases, with 10 bases between. The CDR3 is made up of 14 amino acids. The CDR3 spells CASSLSAASDTQYF. The CDR3 nucleotides are TGTGCCAGCAGCTTATCGGCGGCCTCAGATACGCAGTATTTT.

V is TRBV6-5 and J is TRBJ1-2; 7 nucleotides line up with TRBD1. Germline V gene lookup returns CDR1 MNHEY and CDR2 SVGAGI. Losses at the gene ends were 0 bases for V and 6 bases for J; bases not matched to a gene: 4. CDR3 length: 14 residues. CDR3 residues: CASSYSSRGNGYTF. For the CDR3, the DNA is TGTGCCAGCAGTTACTCGAGCAGGGGGAATGGCTACACCTTC.

This clone has just a few counts. V gene TRBV10-3 combines with J gene TRBJ2-1, with TRBD2 matching over 7 bases. In germline, CDR1 is ENHRY, CDR2 SYGVKD. The CDR3 runs to 13 residues. Trimming at V came to 8 bases and at J to 4 bases, leaving 5 bases not matched to a gene. Here the CDR3 reads CAIGRDQYNEQFF. CDR3 nucleotides: TGTGCCATCGGGAGGGACCAGTACAATGAGCAGTTCTTC.

The rearrangement links TRBV24-1 to TRBJ2-1; perhaps TRBD1 as D (5 bases). CDR1 is KGHDR and CDR2 is SFDVKD in the germline V gene. Trimming stripped 3 bases from V and 6 bases from J, with 11 bases between. The CDR3 contains 14 residues. CDR3 loop: CATSDTRVPNEQFF. CDR3 coding DNA: TGTGCCACCAGTGATACCAGGGTCCCCAATGAGCAGTTCTTC.

The table lists this clone with a count of one. The chain links TRBV27 to TRBJ2-3, with D possibly matching TRBD1 (6 bases). CDR3 length: 16 residues. Germline V gives CDR1 MNHEY, CDR2 SMNVEV (reference sequence). V was clipped by 0 bases and J by 2 bases, with 12 bases between them. CDR3 amino acids: CASSLSAGDYTDTQYF. The CDR3 DNA follows: TGTGCCAGCAGTTTATCGGCAGGGGATTACACAGATACGCAGTATTTT.

The CDR3 loop is CASSLAGTSYEQYF. CDR3 DNA: TGTGCCAGCAGCTTGGCCGGGACATCCTACGAGCAGTACTTC. This chain uses TRBV5-5 with TRBJ2-7; tentative D call: TRBD1 (6 bases). The V gene lost 0 bases and the J gene lost 1 base, with 8 bases spanning the gap. This CDR3 comprises 14 residues. CDR1 and CDR2 from the germline V gene are SGHKS and YYEKEE (reference sequence).

This chain links TRBV6-5 with TRBJ2-7; D possibly corresponds to TRBD2 (5 bases). The CDR3 spans 15 residues. The ends were cut back, 6 bases at V and 1 base at J, with 16 bases in the middle. Germline loops: CDR1 MNHEY, CDR2 SVGAGI. The CDR3 DNA reads as TGTGCCAGCAGGGCAGGAGGCCCGGGGTCCTACGAGCAGTACTTC. This sequence encodes CASRAGGPGSYEQYF.

The CDR3 protein is CASTPEGQPAEAFF. The CDR3 coding sequence is TGCGCCAGCACCCCCGAAGGACAGCCTGCTGAAGCTTTCTTT. The chain recombines TRBV5-1 with TRBJ1-1, with a weak D call TRBD1 (6 bases). V was trimmed by 6 bases and J by 6 bases, leaving 18 bases between them. Germline values: CDR1 SGHRS, CDR2 YFSETQ. The CDR3 is 14 residues long.

This clone occurred once. The chain has TRBV24-1 and TRBJ2-3; 15 bases line up with TRBD2. V was clipped by 3 bases and J by 6 bases; unmatched bases: 15. This CDR3 region has 20 residues. Germline CDR1 KGHDR, CDR2 SFDVKD. The CDR3 DNA sequence: TGTGCCACCAGTGATCCGGTGCGTGGGACTAGCGGGGGGTACGGGGATACGCAGTATTTT. Translation: CATSDPVRGTSGGYGDTQYF.

The chain links TRBV19 to TRBJ2-5, with 9 bases fitting TRBD1. The germline CDR1 and CDR2 sequences are LNHDA and SQIVND (reference sequence). With V trimmed by 5 bases and J by 4 bases, 8 bases remained unmatched. This CDR3 spans 15 amino acids. CDR3 loop: CASSGLGQGRETQYF. As DNA, the CDR3 is TGTGCCAGTAGTGGACTGGGACAGGGCCGAGAGACCCAGTACTTC.

The chain carries TRBV14 and TRBJ2-5, with 7 positions matching TRBD1. Germline V gene sequence: CDR1 SGHDN, CDR2 FVKESK. The CDR3 spans 14 residues. The J segment lost 2 bases and the V segment lost 4 bases, leaving 4 bases of the junction unmatched. This chain's CDR3 is CASSRGQFQETQYF. DNA for the CDR3: TGTGCCAGCAGCCGGGGACAGTTTCAAGAGACCCAGTACTTC.

This clone was recorded only once. This chain uses TRBV5-1 with TRBJ1-1, with a tentative D call TRBD1 (6 bases). The CDR3 covers 16 residues. CDR1 is SGHRS, CDR2 YFSETQ, per germline. Trimming took 0 bases from V and 4 from J, leaving 16 bases between them. This CDR3 is CASSLVPGGASTEAFF. The CDR3, as DNA: TGCGCCAGCAGCTTGGTTCCGGGGGGCGCGTCCACTGAAGCTTTCTTT.

V and J are TRBV7-3 and TRBJ1-1; TRBD1 aligns across 9 bases. Germline V lookup: CDR1 SGHTA, CDR2 FQGTGA. Germline trimming cut 2 bases from V and 7 bases from J; bases unmatched to any gene: 2. The CDR3 loop spans 13 amino acids. The CDR3 DNA is TGTGCCAGCAGCTTAGGGGGACAGGGTGAAGCTTTCTTT. The encoded protein is CASSLGGQGEAFF. Full variable domain (outside the CDR3, taken from reference TRBV7-3 and TRBJ1-1): GAGVSQTPSNKVTEKGKYVELRCDPISGHTALYWYRQSLGQGPEFLIYFQGTGAADDSGLPNDRFFAVRPEGSVSTLKIQRTERGDSAVYLCASSLGGQGEAFFGQGTRLTVV.

The chain uses TRBV12-3 or TRBV12-4 and TRBJ2-7; the D gene is possibly TRBD1 (6 bases). Deletions cut 2 bases from V and 3 bases from J, with 8 bases between. The CDR3 consists of 13 residues. The CDR3 region is CASSLRGFYEQYF. The CDR3 DNA reads as TGTGCCAGCAGTTTAAGGGGGTTCTACGAGCAGTACTTC.

This clone occurred once. The chain links TRBV5-1 to TRBJ1-5; TRBD1 matches at 7 bases. The CDR3 contains 14 residues. Germline V CDR1 and CDR2: SGHRS, YFSETQ. V was pared by 4 bases and J by 1 base, with 2 bases of the junction left unmatched. The CDR3 DNA reads as TGCGCCAGCAGCATGGGACAGAGCAATCAGCCCCAGCATTTT. Protein sequence: CASSMGQSNQPQHF.

The V and J genes are TRBV9 and TRBJ2-2, with a weak D call TRBD2 (6 bases). Trimming shortened V by 4 bases and J by 1 base, and 11 bases separated the two germline ends. The CDR3 loop spans 15 amino acids. Germline V lookup: CDR1 SGDLS, CDR2 YYNGEE. The CDR3 DNA reads TGTGCCAGCAGCCTGGGGGGTTGGAACACCGGGGAGCTGTTTTTT. It yields the protein CASSLGGWNTGELFF.

V gene TRBV7-8 combines with J gene TRBJ1-5; TRBD1 matches 9 bases. Per germline, CDR1 SGHVS and CDR2 FQNEAQ. The CDR3 loop spans 16 amino acids. J was trimmed by 6 bases and V by 2 bases; bases with no gene match: 8. CDR3 residues: CASSLSQGARSQPQHF. CDR3 sequence (DNA): TGTGCCAGCAGCTTATCACAGGGGGCGCGAAGTCAGCCCCAGCATTTT.

The chain is built from TRBV30 and TRBJ1-4; TRBD1 might be the D (5 bases). V dropped 0 bases and J dropped 8 bases, with 13 bases sitting between them. Germline CDR1 reads GTSNPN; CDR2 reads SVGIG (reference sequence). The CDR3 consists of 14 residues. Here the CDR3 reads CAWSVGVPGEKLFF. The CDR3 region has the DNA TGTGCCTGGAGTGTAGGGGTACCTGGGGAAAAACTGTTTTTT.

This clone showed up just once. The chain combines TRBV29-1 with TRBJ2-7; 7 bases are a match to TRBD1. The V segment lost 4 bases and the J segment 2 bases; nucleotides outside the gene matches: 8. Germline V lookup: CDR1 SQVTM, CDR2 ANQGSEA. CDR3 length: 14 amino acids. The CDR3 here is CSVVKGQAPYEQYF. The DNA for the CDR3 is TGCAGCGTTGTGAAAGGACAGGCGCCCTACGAGCAGTACTTC.

The chain is built from TRBV5-1 and TRBJ2-5, with 8 bases fitting TRBD2. TRBJ2-7 explains the end of the DNA better; the J call may be wrong. Germline V gene lookup returns CDR1 SGHRS and CDR2 YFSETQ. The CDR3 runs to 14 residues. CDR3 sequence reads: CASSYERGPYEQYF. DNA for the CDR3: TGCGCCAGCAGCTACGAGCGGGGGCCCTACGAGCAGTACTTC.

The chain carries TRBV4-1 and TRBJ1-2; no clear D gene. CDR3 length: 17 amino acids. Germline V CDR1 and CDR2: MGHRA, YSYEKL. Trimming cost V 0 bases and J 4 bases, with 18 bases left between them. The CDR3 region is CASSQDRLAGSVYGYTF. The CDR3 nucleotides read TGCGCCAGCAGCCAAGATAGGCTAGCTGGAAGCGTCTATGGCTACACCTTC.

V gene TRBV19 combines with J gene TRBJ1-5, with TRBD1 as a possible D gene (6 bases). The CDR3 loop spans 14 amino acids. The germline V gene encodes CDR1 LNHDA and CDR2 SQIVND (reference sequence). Trimming stripped 5 bases from V and 7 bases from J, with 15 bases between. The CDR3 loop reads CASSRLDSKQPQHF. CDR3 coding DNA: TGTGCCAGTAGTCGACTGGACAGTAAGCAGCCCCAGCATTTT.

V usage is TRBV7-8 and J usage is TRBJ2-7, with D perhaps matching TRBD2 (6 bases). Trimming pared 1 base from V and 3 bases from J, leaving 13 bases between. Germline V gene data show CDR1 as SGHVS and CDR2 as FQNEAQ. The length of the CDR3 is 15 residues. CDR3 DNA sequence: TGTGCCAGCAGCTTAGAAGGGACTCCCTACTACGAGCAGTACTTC. Residues: CASSLEGTPYYEQYF.

The chain carries TRBV11-1 and TRBJ2-5; D possibly corresponds to TRBD1 (5 bases). V was shortened by 3 bases and J by 1 base, with 6 bases between the two germline ends. CDR1 and CDR2 from the germline V gene are SGHAT and FQDESV (reference sequence). This CDR3 has 13 amino acids. CDR3 region: CASSFGAQETQYF. In nucleotides, the CDR3 is TGTGCCAGCAGCTTTGGGGCCCAAGAGACCCAGTACTTC.

The chain uses TRBV5-6 and TRBJ1-6; 7 bases are a match to TRBD1. CDR1 is SGHDT and CDR2 is YYEEEE in the germline V gene. The CDR3 runs 16 residues. J lost 6 bases, V lost 2 bases, and 8 bases had no gene match. Written as DNA, the CDR3 is TGTGCCAGCAGCTTAACTACCGGGACAGTTAATTCACCCCTCCACTTT. Protein: CASSLTTGTVNSPLHF.